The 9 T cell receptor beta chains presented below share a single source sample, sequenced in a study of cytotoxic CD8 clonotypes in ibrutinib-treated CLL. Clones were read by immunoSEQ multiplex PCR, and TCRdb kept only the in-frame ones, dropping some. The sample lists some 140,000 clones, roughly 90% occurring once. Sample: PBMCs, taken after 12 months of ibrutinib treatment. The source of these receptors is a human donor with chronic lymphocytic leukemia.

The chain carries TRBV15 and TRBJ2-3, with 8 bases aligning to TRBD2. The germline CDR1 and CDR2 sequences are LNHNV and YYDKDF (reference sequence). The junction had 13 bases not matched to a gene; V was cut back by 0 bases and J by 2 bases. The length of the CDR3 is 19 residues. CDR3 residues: CATSRDIVSGSRPTDTQYF. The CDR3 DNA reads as TGTGCCACCAGCAGAGATATAGTAAGCGGGAGTCGACCCACAGATACGCAGTATTTT.

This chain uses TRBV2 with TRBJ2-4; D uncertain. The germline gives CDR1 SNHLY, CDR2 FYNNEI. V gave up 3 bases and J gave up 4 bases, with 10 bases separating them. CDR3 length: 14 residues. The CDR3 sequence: CASSDPRTKNIQYF. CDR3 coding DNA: TGTGCCAGCAGTGATCCCAGGACGAAAAACATTCAGTACTTC. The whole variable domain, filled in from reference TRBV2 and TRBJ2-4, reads EPEVTQTPSHQVTQMGQEVILRCVPISNHLYFYWYRQILGQKVEFLVSFYNNEISEKSEIFDDQFSVERPDGSNFTLKIRSTKLEDSAMYFCASSDPRTKNIQYFGAGTRLSVL.

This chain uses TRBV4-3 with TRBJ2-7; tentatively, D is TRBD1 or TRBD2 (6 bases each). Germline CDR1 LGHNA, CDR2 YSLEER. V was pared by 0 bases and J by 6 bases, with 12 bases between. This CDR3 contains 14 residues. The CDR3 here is CASSQDFGGGEQYF. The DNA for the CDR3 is TGCGCCAGCAGCCAAGATTTCGGGGGCGGCGAGCAGTACTTC.

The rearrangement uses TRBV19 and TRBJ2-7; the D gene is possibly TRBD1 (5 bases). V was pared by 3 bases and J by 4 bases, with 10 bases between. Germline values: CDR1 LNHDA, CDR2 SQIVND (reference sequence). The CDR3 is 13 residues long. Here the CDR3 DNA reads TGTGCCAGTAGTATGGCAGGGCTTTACGAGCAGTACTTC. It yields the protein CASSMAGLYEQYF.

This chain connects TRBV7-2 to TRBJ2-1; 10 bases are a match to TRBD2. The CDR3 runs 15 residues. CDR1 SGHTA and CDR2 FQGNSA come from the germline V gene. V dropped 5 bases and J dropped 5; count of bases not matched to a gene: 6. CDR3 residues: CASSPGLADNNEQFF. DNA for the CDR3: TGTGCCAGCAGCCCCGGACTAGCGGATAACAATGAGCAGTTCTTC.

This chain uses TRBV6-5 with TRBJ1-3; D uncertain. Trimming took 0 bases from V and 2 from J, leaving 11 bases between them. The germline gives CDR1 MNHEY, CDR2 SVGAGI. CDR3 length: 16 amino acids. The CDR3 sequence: CASSYSGPGAGNTIYF. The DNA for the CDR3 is TGTGCCAGCAGTTACTCAGGGCCGGGTGCTGGAAACACCATATATTTT.

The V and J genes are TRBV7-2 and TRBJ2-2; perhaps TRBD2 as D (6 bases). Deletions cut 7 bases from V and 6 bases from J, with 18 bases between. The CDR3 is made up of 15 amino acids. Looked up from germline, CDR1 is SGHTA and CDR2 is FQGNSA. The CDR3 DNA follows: TGTGCCAGCAAAAGACAGAGCCGGGAGCCCGGGGAGCTGTTTTTT. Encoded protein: CASKRQSREPGELFF.

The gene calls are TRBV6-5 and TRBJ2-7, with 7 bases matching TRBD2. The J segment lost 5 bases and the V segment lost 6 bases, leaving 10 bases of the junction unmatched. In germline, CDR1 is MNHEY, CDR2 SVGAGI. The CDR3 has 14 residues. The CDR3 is CASRVFAGAHEQYF. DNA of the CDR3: TGTGCCAGCAGGGTGTTTGCGGGAGCACACGAGCAGTACTTC.

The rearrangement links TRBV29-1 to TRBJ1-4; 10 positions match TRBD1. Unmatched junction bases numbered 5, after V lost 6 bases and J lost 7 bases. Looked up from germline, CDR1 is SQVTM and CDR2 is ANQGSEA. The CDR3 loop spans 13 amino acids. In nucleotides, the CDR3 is TGCAGCGTGGACGGACAGGGGGTTGAAAAACTGTTTTTT. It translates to CSVDGQGVEKLFF.